The rows below give T cell receptor beta chains drawn from one sample of a study of cytomegalovirus exposure and HLA in healthy donors. Profiling relied on immunoSEQ multiplex PCR, and the TCRdb table lists in-frame clones only, not all of them. The sample carries some 150,000 clones, more than 75% recorded once. Input material: PBMCs. The receptors stem from a man between 18 and 35 years old in good health and CMV-seropositive. CDR3s include the opening cysteine and the closing phenylalanine or tryptophan. Fields, in order: J gene, D gene, V gene, clone size, CDR3 DNA, CDR3 protein. A D gene is named only where the DNA matches it firmly. The size field is filled for only some rows; it gives once, few, many or a size class.

j_gene: TRBJ1-4; d_gene: TRBD1; v_gene: TRBV6-5; abundance: once; CDR3nt: TGTGCCAGCAGGACCGGGACAGGGCGTGAAAAACTGTTTTTT; CDR3aa: CASRTGTGREKLFF
j_gene: TRBJ1-1; d_gene: TRBD1; v_gene: TRBV20-1; abundance: .; CDR3nt: TGCAGAATACAGGGGGCTACTGAAGCTTTCTTT; CDR3aa: CRIQGATEAFF
j_gene: TRBJ1-1; d_gene: .; v_gene: TRBV7-2; abundance: .; CDR3nt: TGTGCCAGCAGCCCAGCCAGTATGACAGGAATCGGCTTGAACACTGAAGCTTTCTTT; CDR3aa: CASSPASMTGIGLNTEAFF
j_gene: TRBJ1-2; d_gene: .; v_gene: TRBV4-1; abundance: .; CDR3nt: TGCGCCAGCAGCCATGACAGGTTTGATCTCTATGGCTACACCTTC; CDR3aa: CASSHDRFDLYGYTF
j_gene: TRBJ2-2; d_gene: TRBD2; v_gene: TRBV7-9; abundance: once; CDR3nt: TGTGCCAGCCATTTTAGCGGGAGGGCTGCCGGGGAGCTGTTTTTT; CDR3aa: CASHFSGRAAGELFF
j_gene: TRBJ2-7; d_gene: .; v_gene: TRBV28; abundance: .; CDR3nt: TGTGCCAGCAGTTTACCACAGGGACGCTACGAGCAGTACTTC; CDR3aa: CASSLPQGRYEQYF
j_gene: TRBJ2-7; d_gene: .; v_gene: TRBV2; abundance: once; CDR3nt: TGTGCCAGCGGAGGGACCGGTTCCTACGAGCAGTACTTC; CDR3aa: CASGGTGSYEQYF
j_gene: TRBJ2-1; d_gene: .; v_gene: TRBV21-1; abundance: .; CDR3nt: TGTGCCAGCAGCAAAAAGGGGACAGGGGCCGTTATCAATGAGCAGTTCTTC; CDR3aa: CASSKKGTGAVINEQFF
j_gene: TRBJ2-5; d_gene: .; v_gene: TRBV11-2; abundance: .; CDR3nt: TGTGCCAGCAGCACCGTAGGGGGGGCGGAGACCCAGTACTTC; CDR3aa: CASSTVGGAETQYF
j_gene: TRBJ2-1; d_gene: .; v_gene: TRBV5-1; abundance: .; CDR3nt: TGCGCCAGCAGCTTGGGGCAGGGCTACAATGAGCAGTTCTTC; CDR3aa: CASSLGQGYNEQFF
j_gene: TRBJ1-5; d_gene: .; v_gene: TRBV6-1; abundance: .; CDR3nt: TGTGCCAGCAGTGAATTCGCGGGGGTAAGACAGCCCCAGCATTTT; CDR3aa: CASSEFAGVRQPQHF
j_gene: TRBJ2-2; d_gene: TRBD1; v_gene: TRBV9; abundance: .; CDR3nt: TGTGCCAGCAGCGTGGGGACAGGGAAGAACACCGGGGAGCTGTTTTTT; CDR3aa: CASSVGTGKNTGELFF
j_gene: TRBJ2-1; d_gene: TRBD2; v_gene: TRBV7-3; abundance: .; CDR3nt: TGTGCCAGCAGCCCCTCCGGAGCGGGGGGTAACAATGAGCAGTTCTTC; CDR3aa: CASSPSGAGGNNEQFF
j_gene: TRBJ2-7; d_gene: .; v_gene: TRBV29-1; abundance: .; CDR3nt: TGCAGCGCAAGTTCTACCTACGAGCAGTACTTC; CDR3aa: CSASSTYEQYF
j_gene: TRBJ1-2; d_gene: TRBD1; v_gene: TRBV7-2; abundance: .; CDR3nt: TGTGCCAGCAGCCAGTCGACAGGGAATGGCTACACCTTC; CDR3aa: CASSQSTGNGYTF
j_gene: TRBJ1-3; d_gene: TRBD1; v_gene: TRBV5-6; abundance: .; CDR3nt: TGTGCCAGCAGCGGACAGGGACAGGCGGTAAACACCATATATTTT; CDR3aa: CASSGQGQAVNTIYF
j_gene: TRBJ1-2; d_gene: TRBD1; v_gene: TRBV11-2; abundance: .; CDR3nt: TGTGCCAGCAGCTTGGGGACAGGGCGCTATGGCTACACCTTC; CDR3aa: CASSLGTGRYGYTF
j_gene: TRBJ2-1; d_gene: TRBD2; v_gene: TRBV6-5; abundance: once; CDR3nt: TGTGCCAGCAGTTACCGAGGACTAGCGGCTTACAATGAGCAGTTCTTC; CDR3aa: CASSYRGLAAYNEQFF